This T cell receptor (beta chain) was sequenced during a study of CD8+CD57+ T cells in acquired aplastic anemia. Turning to the study itself: The DNA of sorted CD4+ and CD8+ cells averaged approximately 2.9 ug. On average, healthy donors gave about 10.8 million reads for CD4+ cells.

General study findings and limits: The number of CD8+ CDR3 sequences shared by patients and controls was twenty-nine.

To note about this clonotype: Antigen: not known.

Genomic DNA templated the TCR beta VDJ and CDR3 profiling. Each CDR3 protein is one row after TCRdb ran MiXCR on the reads. The table includes 150,000 to 200,000 distinct CDR3 sequences, 35% to 55% detected once. This TCR was recovered from a human donor in good health. The specimen sequenced was sorted CD4+, CD8+, or CD8+CD57+ T cells (not recorded which) from PBMCs.

CDR3 bases: TGTGCCAGCAATGTGGACAGACAGCAGTTCTTC. This sequence encodes CASNVDRQQFF. The J gene is TRBJ2-1, the V gene TRBV28; D perhaps matches TRBD1 (6 bases). Between the trimmed V and J ends, which lost 7 bases and 11 bases, there was a span of 12 bases. The CDR3 spans 11 residues. The germline V gene encodes CDR1 MDHEN and CDR2 SYDVKM.